The rows below give T cell receptor beta chains drawn from one sample of a study of cytomegalovirus exposure and HLA in healthy donors. Libraries were prepared by immunoSEQ multiplex PCR; TCRdb keeps only in-frame clonotypes and omits some of them. The sample records 30,000 to 40,000 clones, approximately 79% being singletons. Sequenced input: PBMCs. Receptors were obtained from a woman aged 25-40 years in good health and CMV-seropositive. CDR3s include the opening cysteine and the closing phenylalanine or tryptophan. D genes are given only for firm matches. Size is stated for part of the rows, as once, few or many counts, or as a class when the clone is expanded.

15,TRBD1,TRBV2,TRBJ2-1,NA,CASKRDRGLWYEQFF,TGTGCCAGCAAGCGGGACAGGGGGCTATGGTATGAGCAGTTCTTC
14,NA,TRBV6-5,TRBJ1-4,NA,CASSQRGAGNILFF,TGTGCCAGCAGTCAACGTGGGGCGGGGAATATACTGTTTTTT
15,NA,TRBV27,TRBJ1-2,NA,CASSLSPGAYYGYTF,TGTGCCAGCAGTTTATCCCCAGGGGCCTACTATGGCTACACCTTC
14,TRBD2,TRBV30,TRBJ2-1,NA,CAWKTSGGYNEQFF,TGTGCCTGGAAAACTAGCGGGGGCTACAATGAGCAGTTCTTC
12,TRBD1,TRBV6-1,TRBJ2-1,few,CASRTGAGEQFF,TGTGCCAGCAGGACAGGGGCGGGTGAGCAGTTCTTC
12,NA,TRBV6-1,TRBJ1-2,NA,CASSEQGGGYTF,TGTGCCAGCAGCGAACAGGGAGGAGGCTACACCTTC
12,NA,TRBV30,TRBJ1-2,NA,CACQPGNYGYTF,TGTGCCTGTCAGCCAGGGAACTATGGCTACACCTTC
14,NA,TRBV5-6,TRBJ1-4,few,CASSLRELSEKLFF,TGTGCCAGCAGCTTGCGGGAGTTGAGTGAAAAACTGTTTTTT
16,TRBD2,TRBV18,TRBJ2-5,NA,CASSPPLAGGKETQYF,TGTGCCAGCTCACCACCACTAGCGGGGGGGAAAGAGACCCAGTACTTC
17,TRBD1,TRBV5-1,TRBJ1-1,NA,CASSFQGTGLTGTEAFF,TGCGCCAGCAGCTTCCAGGGGACAGGGTTAACGGGCACTGAAGCTTTCTTT
15,NA,TRBV9,TRBJ1-5,once,CASSVDGQGYQPQHF,TGTGCCAGCAGCGTAGATGGGCAGGGATATCAGCCCCAGCATTTT
15,TRBD1,TRBV19,TRBJ2-3,NA,CAIGQGGPSTDTQYF,TGTGCCATTGGACAGGGGGGTCCTAGCACAGATACGCAGTATTTT
11,TRBD1,TRBV6-5,TRBJ2-1,NA,CASSPGTGLFF,TGTGCCAGCAGCCCCGGGACAGGGCTGTTCTTC
14,NA,TRBV5-1,TRBJ2-5,once,CASSLDIAQETQYF,TGCGCCAGCAGCTTGGACATTGCTCAAGAGACCCAGTACTTC
11,NA,TRBV29-1,TRBJ1-1,NA,CSVDSDREAFF,TGCAGCGTTGACAGCGACCGAGAAGCTTTCTTT
13,TRBD1,TRBV27,TRBJ1-1,NA,CASHRGQGTEAFF,TGTGCCAGCCACAGGGGGCAAGGCACTGAAGCTTTCTTT
17,NA,TRBV7-2,TRBJ2-2,NA,CASSLGDDRLSTGELFF,TGTGCCAGCAGCCTCGGCGATGACAGGTTGTCGACCGGGGAGCTGTTTTTT
16,TRBD2,TRBV5-1,TRBJ2-7,once,CASSLLAGTSGYEQYF,TGCGCCAGCAGCTTGCTGGCTGGGACTAGCGGCTACGAGCAGTACTTC
16,TRBD2,TRBV7-9,TRBJ2-1,NA,CSSSWTSASSYNEQFF,TGTTCCAGCAGCTGGACTAGCGCGAGCTCCTACAATGAGCAGTTCTTC
14,TRBD1,TRBV19,TRBJ1-5,NA,CASTAGQAAGPQHF,TGTGCCAGTACCGCCGGACAGGCGGCCGGGCCCCAGCATTTT
14,TRBD1,TRBV27,TRBJ2-1,NA,CASSGDSYYNEQFF,TGTGCCAGCAGCGGGGACAGTTATTACAATGAGCAGTTCTTC
13,NA,TRBV6-1,TRBJ1-6,NA,CASTGARNSPLHF,TGTGCCAGCACAGGGGCTCGTAATTCACCCCTCCACTTT
16,TRBD1,TRBV5-1,TRBJ2-1,once,CASSLFGTGNANEQFF,TGCGCCAGCAGCTTGTTTGGGACAGGGAATGCCAATGAGCAGTTCTTC
17,TRBD1,TRBV19,TRBJ1-2,NA,CASSGFAGGTMSYGYTF,TGTGCCAGTAGTGGCTTCGCAGGGGGAACCATGTCCTATGGCTACACCTTC
15,TRBD1,TRBV5-1,TRBJ2-2,NA,CASSEGTGGTGELFF,TGCGCCAGCAGCGAGGGGACAGGGGGGACCGGGGAGCTGTTTTTT
13,TRBD2,TRBV6-5,TRBJ2-5,NA,CASRREGLKTQYF,TGTGCCAGCCGACGGGAGGGTCTAAAGACCCAGTACTTC
16,TRBD1,TRBV5-1,TRBJ2-3,once,CASSLGTGFISDTQYF,TGCGCCAGCAGCTTGGGGACAGGGTTTATTTCGGATACGCAGTATTTT
15,NA,TRBV19,TRBJ2-7,NA,CASSLAQGVAYEQYF,TGTGCCAGTAGCCTAGCGCAGGGGGTGGCCTACGAGCAGTACTTC
18,NA,TRBV7-6,TRBJ2-1,few,CASSPCDPRDKVDNEQFF,TGTGCCAGCAGCCCTTGCGATCCCCGGGACAAGGTGGACAATGAGCAGTTCTTC
14,TRBD1,TRBV28,TRBJ1-3,once,CASSSGQGSDTIYF,TGTGCCAGCAGCTCCGGACAGGGATCGGACACCATATATTTT
14,TRBD2,TRBV6-1,TRBJ2-1,NA,CASSWTSGFDEQFF,TGTGCCAGCAGTTGGACTAGCGGTTTCGATGAGCAGTTCTTC
14,NA,TRBV7-3,TRBJ2-5,NA,CASSFRGREETQYF,TGTGCCAGCAGCTTCCGCGGCAGAGAAGAGACCCAGTACTTC
14,TRBD1,TRBV6-5,TRBJ2-7,NA,CASSYRTGSYEQYF,TGTGCCAGCAGTTACAGGACAGGTTCTTACGAGCAGTACTTC
13,NA,TRBV14,TRBJ2-5,NA,CASSPRQQETQYF,TGTGCCAGCAGCCCAAGACAGCAAGAGACCCAGTACTTC
12,NA,TRBV7-9,TRBJ1-1,NA,CASSLDYTEAFF,TGTGCCAGCAGCTTAGACTACACTGAAGCTTTCTTT
18,NA,TRBV4-2,TRBJ2-2,few,CASSQDLGGGPITGELFF,TGTGCCAGCAGCCAAGATCTGGGGGGGGGCCCTATTACCGGGGAGCTGTTTTTT
15,NA,TRBV10-3,TRBJ1-1,once,CAISESSVLNTEAFF,TGTGCCATCAGTGAGTCGAGTGTACTGAACACTGAAGCTTTCTTT
15,TRBD2,TRBV5-4,TRBJ2-7,NA,CASSPGTSGFYEQYF,TGTGCCAGCAGCCCGGGGACTAGCGGATTCTACGAGCAGTACTTC
16,TRBD1,TRBV5-6,TRBJ1-2,NA,CASSQSDRFRGYGYTF,TGTGCCAGCAGCCAATCGGACAGGTTCAGAGGCTATGGCTACACCTTC
16,NA,TRBV7-2,TRBJ2-6,NA,CASSTTGNLGANVLTF,TGTGCCAGCAGCACAACAGGGAACCTAGGGGCCAACGTCCTGACTTTC
13,TRBD1,TRBV6-6,TRBJ1-6,few,CASSSRGQPPLHF,TGTGCCAGCAGTTCCCGGGGACAGCCACCCCTCCACTTT
16,TRBD1,TRBV5-6,TRBJ1-5,NA,CASSKIGQVEHQPQHF,TGTGCCAGCAGCAAAATCGGACAGGTCGAGCACCAGCCCCAGCATTTT
16,NA,TRBV30,TRBJ2-2,NA,CAWITTRPKNTGELFF,TGTGCCTGGATTACTACCCGACCCAAGAACACCGGGGAGCTGTTTTTT
15,NA,TRBV5-1,TRBJ2-7,NA,CTSSLEQVGSYEQYF,TGCACCAGCAGCTTGGAACAGGTGGGGTCCTACGAGCAGTACTTC
14,NA,TRBV6-1,TRBJ2-7,NA,CASSLSESSHEQYF,TGTGCCAGCAGCCTCAGCGAGTCAAGCCACGAGCAGTACTTC
15,TRBD1,TRBV6-4,TRBJ1-4,NA,CASSGQGLRSEKLFF,TGTGCCAGCAGTGGACAGGGCCTACGCAGCGAAAAACTGTTTTTT
14,NA,TRBV7-9,TRBJ2-7,NA,CASSLGRGSDEQYF,TGTGCCAGCAGCTTGGGCAGGGGAAGCGACGAGCAGTACTTC
15,NA,TRBV19,TRBJ2-1,NA,CASSLVRGGANEQFF,TGTGCCAGTAGTCTCGTGCGAGGGGGAGCCAATGAGCAGTTCTTC
16,TRBD2,TRBV2,TRBJ2-3,NA,CASTWRGGGVTDTQYF,TGTGCCAGCACCTGGCGGGGGGGTGGAGTAACAGATACGCAGTATTTT
16,NA,TRBV30,TRBJ1-1,NA,CAWSGVTRAPNTEAFF,TGTGCCTGGAGTGGCGTAACTAGGGCACCGAACACTGAAGCTTTCTTT
14,NA,TRBV9,TRBJ2-3,few,CASSPLVMAGTQYF,TGTGCCAGCAGTCCCTTGGTCATGGCAGGTACGCAGTATTTT
16,NA,TRBV5-1,TRBJ1-4,NA,CASSLGTPLTITQLFF,TGCGCCAGCAGCTTGGGGACACCGCTTACGATAACGCAACTGTTTTTT
15,TRBD2,TRBV7-2,TRBJ2-1,few,CASSLRAGGPNEQFF,TGTGCCAGCAGCTTAAGGGCGGGGGGGCCGAATGAGCAGTTCTTC